The T cell receptor (beta chain) described here comes from a study of human T cells and chemical hapten exposure. Study-level results: With DPC sensitization, TCRs exceeding 1 in 1000 frequency showed no change.

Unfractionated whole blood yielded total RNA. Looked up from germline, CDR1 is LGHDT and CDR2 is YNNKEL (reference sequence). The CDR3 is 13 amino acids. V was trimmed by 1 base and J by 9 bases, leaving 10 bases between them. Regarding this clonotype: The antigen is unknown.

As the library was built, unique molecular identifiers were attached to individual cDNA molecules. Under the authors' procedure: Per-sample TCR counts ranged from 23,224 to 690,600, median about 98,000. TCRdb re-called the 5' RACE reads through MiXCR, storing one row per CDR3 protein. The V and J calls and clone size are TCRdb's, not the authors'. Counted here are 75,000 or so distinct CDR3 sequences, around 15% occurring once; the ten biggest clones make up about 6.8%. The chain is built from TRBV3-1 and TRBJ2-1; the D gene is possibly TRBD1 (5 bases). This TCR was recovered from a female donor in good health. CDR3 DNA sequence: TGTGCCAGCAGCCAAGGGCCCCAGGGTGAGCAGTTCTTC. Translating gives CASSQGPQGEQFF.